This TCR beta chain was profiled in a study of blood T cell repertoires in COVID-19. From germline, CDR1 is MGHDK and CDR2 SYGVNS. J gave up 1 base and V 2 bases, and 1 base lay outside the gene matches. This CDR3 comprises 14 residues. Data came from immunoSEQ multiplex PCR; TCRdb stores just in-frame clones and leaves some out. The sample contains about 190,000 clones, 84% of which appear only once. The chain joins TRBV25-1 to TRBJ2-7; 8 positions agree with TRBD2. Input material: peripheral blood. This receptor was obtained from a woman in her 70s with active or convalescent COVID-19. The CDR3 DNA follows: TGTGCCAGCAGTGAAACTAGCGGATCCTACGAGCAGTACTTC. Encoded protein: CASSETSGSYEQYF.